The source of this T cell receptor (beta chain) is a study of T cells expressing NK-cell markers. This CDR3 spans 14 amino acids. In germline, CDR1 is MNHEY, CDR2 SVGAGI. Each CDR3 protein gets one entry in TCRdb, which reprocessed the 5' RACE reads and gives no DNA. The sample spans 550,000 to 600,000 distinct CDR3 sequences; the ten largest clones claim 3.5% to 4.5%. Regarding the study as a whole: In several donors, these clonotypes also led the CD3+CD56-NKG2C+ fraction.

Notes on this clonotype: Its antigen is unidentified.

The specimen was blood T cells: a sorted CD56 or NKG2C T cell subset, CD4+ or CD8+ T cells, or bulk PBMC T cells (not recorded which). The receptor was derived from a man younger than 35 in good health. The chain joins TRBV6-5 to TRBJ2-7; TCRdb names TRBD1, which stays unverified in the absence of DNA. CDR3 protein: CASSYDRSGYEQYF.